This is a list of T cell receptor beta chains from one sample in a study of blood T cell repertoires in COVID-19. TCRdb keeps only in-frame clones here, not all; method: immunoSEQ multiplex PCR. The table includes approximately 86,000 clones, about 80% detected once. Sequenced: peripheral blood. The receptors here all came from a woman aged 65 to 85 with acute or convalescent COVID-19. The CDR3 runs from the conserved cysteine through the conserved F or W. A D gene is named only where the DNA matches it firmly. The size entry is marked missing in some rows and otherwise reads once, few, many or a size class.

D gene	V gene	clone size	J gene	CDR3 protein	CDR3 DNA
TRBD1	TRBV9	.	TRBJ1-6	CASSVGIAGGDYNSPLHF	TGTGCCAGCAGCGTAGGGATCGCAGGGGGCGACTATAATTCACCCCTCCACTTT
.	TRBV3-1/TRBV3-2	once	TRBJ2-1	CASSRDTRGNEQFF	TGTGCCAGCAGCCGCGACACCCGGGGCAATGAGCAGTTCTTC
TRBD2	TRBV5-1	.	TRBJ2-1	CASSWTSGAYNEQFF	TGCGCCAGCAGCTGGACTAGCGGGGCCTACAATGAGCAGTTCTTC
TRBD2	TRBV3-1/TRBV3-2	.	TRBJ2-5	CASSQKDGTSGGASGETQYF	TGTGCCAGCAGCCAGAAAGACGGGACTAGCGGGGGGGCGTCTGGCGAGACCCAGTACTTC
.	TRBV5-8	.	TRBJ1-2	CASRDRGYVLGYTF	TGTGCCAGCAGGGATAGGGGGTACGTGCTTGGCTACACCTTC
TRBD1	TRBV28	.	TRBJ1-4	CASSLDRVVEKLFF	TGTGCCAGCAGTTTGGACAGGGTTGTTGAAAAACTGTTTTTT
TRBD1	TRBV2	once	TRBJ2-7	CASRFNRGSYEQYF	TGTGCCAGCAGATTTAACAGGGGGTCCTACGAGCAGTACTTC
.	TRBV9	.	TRBJ2-7	CASSVGGLEYEQYF	TGTGCCAGCAGCGTAGGGGGACTTGAATACGAGCAGTACTTC
TRBD2	TRBV5-1	.	TRBJ2-3	CASSLSGGSSDTQYF	TGCGCCAGCAGCTTAAGCGGGGGTAGCTCAGATACGCAGTATTTT
TRBD2	TRBV5-1	once	TRBJ2-3	CASTLSLAGDTQYF	TGCGCCAGCACCCTGTCCCTAGCGGGAGATACGCAGTATTTT
TRBD1	TRBV6-5	once	TRBJ2-7	CASSYSARDRNYEQYF	TGTGCCAGCAGTTACTCTGCTCGGGACAGAAACTACGAGCAGTACTTC
.	TRBV30	.	TRBJ1-4	CAWSAAGLMFGKLFF	TGTGCCTGGAGCGCGGCGGGGCTCATGTTCGGAAAACTGTTTTTT
.	TRBV19	few	TRBJ2-3	CASSPKTASTDTQYF	TGTGCCAGTAGTCCCAAGACAGCCAGCACAGATACGCAGTATTTT
.	TRBV2	.	TRBJ2-7	CASTQTRAREYF	TGTGCCAGCACCCAGACCCGGGCCAGGGAGTACTTC
.	TRBV12-3/TRBV12-4	.	TRBJ1-4	CASSLIGQTLFF	TGTGCCAGCAGTTTAATCGGACAAACGCTGTTTTTT
.	TRBV6-5	.	TRBJ2-7	CASSYFMTGEQYF	TGTGCCAGCAGTTACTTCATGACGGGCGAGCAGTACTTC
.	TRBV19	.	TRBJ1-1	CASSEMVGTEAFF	TGTGCCAGCAGCGAAATGGTCGGCACTGAAGCTTTCTTT